This T cell receptor (beta chain) was observed in a study of T cells in Graves' hyperthyroidism and ophthalmopathy. The germline CDR1 and CDR2 sequences are SGDLS and YYNGEE. This CDR3 has 12 amino acids. The V and J ends lost 4 bases and 7 bases respectively, with 9 bases between them. Blood was sampled at initial diagnosis of hyperthyroidism, prior to onset of any ophthalmopathy symptoms. Overall study findings and caveats: The model made its ophthalmopathy prediction, and onset followed a median about 5.9 months later. In the blood, most expanded thyroid clonotypes above 0.001 appeared as well.

TCR beta CDR3 region amplification was performed from RNA transcripts. First-round RT-PCR with HTBI primers amplified the TCR CDR3 region. TCRdb independently ran MiXCR on the multiplex PCR reads; one entry per CDR3 protein. This repertoire shows a few hundred thousand distinct CDR3 sequences, less than 15% found once; its top ten account for about an eighth. This clonotype occurred many times. Its cognate antigen is unknown. This chain connects TRBV9 to TRBJ2-1; D may match TRBD1 or TRBD2 (5 bases each). The source material was blood. The TCR sequence derives from a woman in her thirties or forties with Graves' hyperthyroidism that later progressed to Graves' ophthalmopathy. The chain's CDR3 is CASSRGLNEQFF. The CDR3 bases are TGTGCCAGCAGCCGGGGCCTAAATGAGCAGTTCTTC.